This T cell receptor (beta chain) emerged from a study of blood T cell repertoires in COVID-19. Study background: The origin of the acute and convalescent COVID-19 samples was the United States, Italy and Spain. PBMCs, B-cell-depleted T cells, or T cells were the source of the cDNA or gDNA that made up the material.

Participants were aged roughly 18 to 100 years from around 25 US areas. In assigning cohorts, the study relied on participant-reported clinical history. Using immunoSEQ multiplex PCR, the repertoire was profiled, and TCRdb retains in-frame clones only, with some absent. The sample shows a few hundred thousand clones, 80% of them seen only once. Germline V gives CDR1 SGHNT, CDR2 YENEEA. The germline V and J ends were trimmed by 5 bases and 8 bases, with 10 bases remaining between them. The CDR3 spans 12 residues. Input material: PBMCs or T cells enriched from blood (not recorded which). The rearrangement joins TRBV11-3 to TRBJ2-1; D is possibly TRBD2 (6 bases). This sequence originates from a woman in her forties with acute COVID-19. CDR3: CASSLRGYEQFF. The CDR3 DNA is TGTGCCAGCAGCCTCCGGGGGTATGAGCAGTTCTTC.